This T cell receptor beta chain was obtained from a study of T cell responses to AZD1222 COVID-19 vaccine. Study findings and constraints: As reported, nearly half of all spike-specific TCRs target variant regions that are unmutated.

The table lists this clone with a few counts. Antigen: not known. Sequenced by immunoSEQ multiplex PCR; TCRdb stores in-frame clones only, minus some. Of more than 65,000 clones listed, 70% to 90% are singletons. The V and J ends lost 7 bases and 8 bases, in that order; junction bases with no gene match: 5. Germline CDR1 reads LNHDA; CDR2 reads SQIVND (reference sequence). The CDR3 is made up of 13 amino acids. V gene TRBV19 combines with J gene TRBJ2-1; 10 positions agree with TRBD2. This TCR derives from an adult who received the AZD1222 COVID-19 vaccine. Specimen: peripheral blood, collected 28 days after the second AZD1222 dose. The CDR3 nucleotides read TGTGCCAGTATGGCTAGCGGGAGCGATGAGCAGTTCTTC. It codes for CASMASGSDEQFF.